Sequencing of this T cell receptor beta chain was carried out in a study of early T cells in non-severe SARS-CoV-2 infection. At the level of the study: Sequencing was performed on bulk RNA from unsorted whole blood, leaving chains unpaired.

Germline CDR1 is ENHRY and CDR2 is SYGVKD. Trimming took off 8 bases at V and 2 bases at J, with 10 bases between the two ends. The CDR3 is 13 amino acids. One entry per CDR3 protein results from TCRdb running MiXCR on the 5' RACE reads. The sample lists approximately 70,000 distinct CDR3 sequences; roughly an eighth were seen once. The sample holds many counts of this clonotype. The sequence was collected from an adult who was a healthcare worker with PCR-confirmed SARS-CoV-2 infection or an uninfected control (not recorded which). Input material: whole blood. This sequence joins TRBV10-3 and TRBJ1-3, with a tentative D call TRBD1 (6 bases). The CDR3 bases are TGTGCCATCGGGGGGGGCACTGGAAACACCATATATTTT. It encodes CAIGGGTGNTIYF.